The present T cell receptor (beta chain) was sequenced within a study of blood T cell repertoires in COVID-19. The method was immunoSEQ multiplex PCR; TCRdb's version includes in-frame clones alone and lacks a portion of them. The data hold under 500,000 clones, with nearly 90% observed a single time. This clone was detected once. The germline gives CDR1 PRHDT, CDR2 FYEKMQ (reference sequence). This CDR3 comprises 16 residues. V lost 1 base to trimming and J lost 2 bases; unmatched junction nucleotides: 7. Sequencing was performed on PBMCs or T cells enriched from blood (not recorded which). The chain employs TRBV13 and TRBJ1-1; TRBD1 matches at 7 bases. The sequence came from a woman aged 18-29 years with acute COVID-19. The CDR3 DNA sequence: TGTGCCAGCAGCTTAGCGGGACAGATGGGAAACACTGAAGCTTTCTTT. It translates to CASSLAGQMGNTEAFF. The whole variable domain, remainder taken from reference TRBV13 and TRBJ1-1, is AAGVIQSPRHLIKEKRETATLKCYPIPRHDTVYWYQQGPGQDPQFLISFYEKMQSDKGSIPDRFSAQQFSDYHSELNMSSLELGDSALYFCASSLAGQMGNTEAFFGQGTRLTVV.